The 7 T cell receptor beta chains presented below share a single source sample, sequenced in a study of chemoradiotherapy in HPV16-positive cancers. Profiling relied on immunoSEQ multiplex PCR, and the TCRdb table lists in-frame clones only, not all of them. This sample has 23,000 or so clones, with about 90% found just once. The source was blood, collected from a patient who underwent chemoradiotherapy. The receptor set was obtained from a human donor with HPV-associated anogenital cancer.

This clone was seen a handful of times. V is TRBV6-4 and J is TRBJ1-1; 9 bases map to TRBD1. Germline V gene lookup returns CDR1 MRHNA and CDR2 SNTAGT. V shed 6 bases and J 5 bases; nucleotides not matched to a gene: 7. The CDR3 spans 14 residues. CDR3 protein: CASRKDRGDTEAFF. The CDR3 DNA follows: TGTGCCAGCAGGAAGGACAGGGGTGATACTGAAGCTTTCTTT.

DNA of the CDR3: TGTGCCAGCAGCTTAAGAGGGGGAGACACTGAAGCTTTCTTT. Its translation is CASSLRGGDTEAFF. The chain couples TRBV7-3 to TRBJ1-1; weak D call: TRBD1 (6 bases). V lost 1 base, J lost 3 bases, and 9 bases lay in between. CDR3 length equals 14 residues. The germline V gene encodes CDR1 SGHTA and CDR2 FQGTGA.

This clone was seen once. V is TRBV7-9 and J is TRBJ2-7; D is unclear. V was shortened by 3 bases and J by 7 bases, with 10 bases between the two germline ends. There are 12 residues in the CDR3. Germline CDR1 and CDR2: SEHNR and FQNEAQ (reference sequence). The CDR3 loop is CASSFPGGEQYF. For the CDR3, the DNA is TGTGCCAGCAGCTTCCCCGGTGGGGAGCAGTACTTC. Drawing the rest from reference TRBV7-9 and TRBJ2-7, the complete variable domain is DTGVSQNPRHKITKRGQNVTFRCDPISEHNRLYWYRQTLGQGPEFLTYFQNEAQLEKSRLLSDRFSAERPKGSFSTLEIQRTEQGDSAMYLCASSFPGGEQYFGPGTRLTVT.

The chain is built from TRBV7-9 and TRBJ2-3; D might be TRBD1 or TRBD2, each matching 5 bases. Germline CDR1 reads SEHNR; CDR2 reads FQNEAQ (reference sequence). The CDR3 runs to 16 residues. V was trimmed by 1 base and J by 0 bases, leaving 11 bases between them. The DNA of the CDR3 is TGTGCCAGCAGCTTAGTATCGGGGCCTAGCACAGATACGCAGTATTTT. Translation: CASSLVSGPSTDTQYF.

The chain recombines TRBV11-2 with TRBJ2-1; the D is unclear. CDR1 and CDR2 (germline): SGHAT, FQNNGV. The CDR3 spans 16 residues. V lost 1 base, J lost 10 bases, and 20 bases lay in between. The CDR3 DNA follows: TGTGCCAGCAGCTTAGGATCCCTGAGCTTACTGGGGGAGCAGTTCTTC. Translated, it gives CASSLGSLSLLGEQFF. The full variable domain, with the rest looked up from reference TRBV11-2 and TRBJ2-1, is EAGVAQSPRYKIIEKRQSVAFWCNPISGHATLYWYQQILGQGPKLLIQFQNNGVVDDSQLPKDRFSAERLKGVDSTLKIQPAKLEDSAVYLCASSLGSLSLLGEQFFGPGTRLTVL.

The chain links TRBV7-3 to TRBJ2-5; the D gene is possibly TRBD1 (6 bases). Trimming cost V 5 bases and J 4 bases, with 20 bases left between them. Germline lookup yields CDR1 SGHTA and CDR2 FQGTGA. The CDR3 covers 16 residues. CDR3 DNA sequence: TGTGCCAGCAGCCTCGGGCGTACAGGGAGCGGAGAGACCCAGTACTTC. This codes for CASSLGRTGSGETQYF.

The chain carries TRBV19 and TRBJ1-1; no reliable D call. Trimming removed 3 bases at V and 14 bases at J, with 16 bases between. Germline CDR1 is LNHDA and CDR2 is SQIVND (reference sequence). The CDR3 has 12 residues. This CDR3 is CASSIGEAVWFF. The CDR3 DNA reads TGTGCCAGTAGTATTGGCGAGGCCGTATGGTTCTTT.